This entry lists 32 T cell receptor beta chains sequenced from one sample in a study of T cell responses to AZD1222 COVID-19 vaccine. Clones were sequenced by immunoSEQ multiplex PCR, and TCRdb holds only the in-frame ones, with some missing. Here the sample spans about 73,000 clones, about 88% being singletons. Material: peripheral blood, obtained 28 days after the second AZD1222 dose. The receptors were gathered from an adult who received the AZD1222 COVID-19 vaccine.

This rearrangement joins TRBV28 to TRBJ1-5, with D unresolved. V lost 7 bases, J lost 3 bases, and 13 bases lay in between. Germline CDR1 is MDHEN and CDR2 is SYDVKM. The CDR3 runs to 14 residues. CDR3 coding DNA: TGTGCCAGCACCCCAAGACAAGTCAATCAGCCCCAGCATTTT. It is translated as CASTPRQVNQPQHF. The variable domain in full, completed from reference TRBV28 and TRBJ1-5, reads DVKVTQSSRYLVKRTGEKVFLECVQDMDHENMFWYRQDPGLGLRLIYFSYDVKMKEKGDIPEGYSVSREKKERFSLILESASTNQTSMYLCASTPRQVNQPQHFGDGTRLSIL.

This chain joins TRBV4-2 and TRBJ1-6, with D perhaps TRBD1 (6 bases). In germline, CDR1 is LGHNA, CDR2 YNFKEQ. V lost 1 base and J 3 bases, leaving 10 bases between the germline ends. There are 16 residues in the CDR3. The CDR3 DNA reads as TGTGCCAGCAGCCAAGGAGGACAGCGCTATAATTCACCCCTCCACTTT. Protein product: CASSQGGQRYNSPLHF.

V and J are TRBV7-2 and TRBJ1-5; D uncertain. The V gene lost 1 base and the J gene lost 3 bases, with 7 bases spanning the gap. CDR3 length: 14 amino acids. Germline V gene data show CDR1 as SGHTA and CDR2 as FQGNSA. CDR3 DNA: TGTGCCAGCAGCTTAGGTCGGTACAATCAGCCCCAGCATTTT. Protein sequence: CASSLGRYNQPQHF.

The J gene is TRBJ1-1, the V gene TRBV20-1; possible D gene TRBD1, 5 bases. Germline CDR1 and CDR2: DFQATT and SNEGSKA (reference sequence). Trimming removed 6 bases at V and 10 bases at J, with 15 bases between. The CDR3 is 11 amino acids. In nucleotides, the CDR3 is TGCAGTGCCGCACGCGGGGGATCAGCTTTCTTT. This translates into CSAARGGSAFF.

The chain combines TRBV11-2 with TRBJ2-2; D not resolved. The V gene's germline CDR1 is SGHAT and CDR2 FQNNGV. This CDR3 comprises 13 residues. The V gene lost 3 bases and the J gene lost 4 bases, with 6 bases spanning the gap. DNA for the CDR3: TGTGCCAGCAGCTTCTCAGCCACCGGGGAGCTGTTTTTT. Translating it yields CASSFSATGELFF.

CDR3 region: CASSLMASPLHF. The CDR3 DNA reads as TGTGCCAGCAGTTTAATGGCTTCACCCCTCCACTTT. V and J are TRBV12-3 or TRBV12-4 and TRBJ1-6, with D unclear. The CDR3 is 12 amino acids. V lost 2 bases, J lost 9 bases, and 5 bases lay in between.

The J gene is TRBJ1-5, the V gene TRBV27; no definite D call. The V gene lost 6 bases and the J gene lost 6 bases, with 15 bases spanning the gap. Germline V gene data show CDR1 as MNHEY and CDR2 as SMNVEV (reference sequence). This CDR3 has 14 residues. The CDR3 DNA follows: TGTGCCAGCAGCCCAAACACTCGGGCTCAGCCCCAGCATTTT. It yields the protein CASSPNTRAQPQHF.

The CDR3: CASRTGLALGEETQYF. The CDR3 DNA is TGTGCCAGTAGGACCGGACTAGCGTTGGGGGAAGAGACCCAGTACTTC. J is TRBJ2-5 and V is TRBV19; 9 nucleotides agree with TRBD2. This CDR3 has 16 amino acids. V dropped 6 bases and J dropped 3; count of bases not matched to a gene: 11. CDR1 is LNHDA and CDR2 is SQIVND in the germline V gene (reference sequence).

The chain uses TRBV20-1 and TRBJ2-7; weak D call: TRBD2 (6 bases). V was clipped by 3 bases and J by 3 bases, with 9 bases between them. CDR3 length: 12 residues. The germline V gene encodes CDR1 DFQATT and CDR2 SNEGSKA (reference sequence). CDR3 region: CSASSGGYEQYV. CDR3 nucleotide sequence: TGCAGTGCTAGTTCCGGGGGCTACGAGCAGTACGTC.

The rearrangement uses TRBV6-5 and TRBJ1-5; D is possibly TRBD1 (6 bases). This CDR3 comprises 11 residues. The ends were cut back, 5 bases at V and 9 bases at J, with 8 bases in the middle. Germline lookup yields CDR1 MNHEY and CDR2 SVGAGI. In DNA, the CDR3 is TGTGCCAGCAGTATAGGGGGGCCCCAGCATTTT. This sequence encodes CASSIGGPQHF.

The chain combines TRBV5-1 with TRBJ2-2; D may correspond to TRBD1 or TRBD2 (5 bases each). The germline V gene has CDR1 SGHRS and CDR2 YFSETQ. This CDR3 region has 13 residues. The V end was cut by 6 bases, the J end by 1 base, with 7 bases between. Here the CDR3 reads CASTGGNTGELFF. CDR3 nucleotides: TGCGCCAGCACTGGGGGGAACACCGGGGAGCTGTTTTTT. The variable domain in full, with the rest retrieved from reference TRBV5-1 and TRBJ2-2, is KAGVTQTPRYLIKTRGQQVTLSCSPISGHRSVSWYQQTPGQGLQFLFEYFSETQRNKGNFPGRFSGRQFSNSRSEMNVSTLELGDSALYLCASTGGNTGELFFGEGSRLTVL.

V gene TRBV5-8 combines with J gene TRBJ1-2; no clear D gene. This CDR3 contains 14 residues. The germline CDR1 and CDR2 sequences are SGHTS and YDEGEE. V gave up 2 bases and J gave up 6 bases, with 14 bases separating them. CDR3 bases: TGTGCCAGCAGCTTTCCAGACTTGTCTCATGGCTACACCTTC. Translating gives CASSFPDLSHGYTF.

V and J are TRBV2 and TRBJ1-2; 10 nucleotides match TRBD1. The CDR3 is 14 amino acids. With 8 bases clipped from V and 1 base from J, the junction kept 4 bases outside the gene matches. CDR1 and CDR2 from the germline V gene are SNHLY and FYNNEI. The CDR3 loop is CASVRDRGNYGYTF. In DNA, the CDR3 is TGTGCCAGCGTCCGGGACAGGGGTAACTATGGCTACACCTTC.

The chain couples TRBV19 to TRBJ2-2; the D is unclear. The CDR3 sequence is 12 residues long. Trimming removed 5 bases from V and 7 bases from J, with 8 bases in between. The V gene's germline CDR1 is LNHDA and CDR2 SQIVND (reference sequence). The CDR3 region is CASSWPFGELFF. For the CDR3, the DNA is TGTGCCAGTAGTTGGCCTTTCGGGGAGCTGTTTTTT.

The chain couples TRBV19 to TRBJ1-1; tentatively, D is TRBD1 (5 bases). Trimming stripped 1 base from V and 7 bases from J, with 7 bases between. CDR1 is LNHDA and CDR2 is SQIVND in the germline V gene (reference sequence). The CDR3 runs 12 residues. In DNA, the CDR3 is TGTGCCAGTAGTATAGCGGGGGGTGAAGCTTTCTTT. Translation: CASSIAGGEAFF.

This chain uses TRBV6-5 with TRBJ2-7, with 8 bases lining up with TRBD1. Germline values: CDR1 MNHEY, CDR2 SVGAGI. CDR3 length equals 14 residues. V was pared by 6 bases and J by 3 bases, with 7 bases of the junction left unmatched. The CDR3 region is CASRRDRNIYEQYF. As DNA, the CDR3 is TGTGCCAGCAGACGGGACAGGAATATCTACGAGCAGTACTTC.

The V call is TRBV6-1, the J call TRBJ1-1, with D hard to call. V was trimmed by 3 bases and J by 0 bases, leaving 11 bases between them. Germline lookup yields CDR1 MNHNS and CDR2 SASEGT. CDR3 size: 15 residues. Written as DNA, the CDR3 is TGTGCCAGCAGTGAGCCTCCGCTTCTGAACACTGAAGCTTTCTTT. Residues: CASSEPPLLNTEAFF.

The rearrangement links TRBV29-1 to TRBJ1-6; D is unresolved. This CDR3 contains 13 residues. Trimming pared 7 bases from V and 9 bases from J, leaving 16 bases between. Germline assignment: CDR1 SQVTM and CDR2 ANQGSEA. The CDR3 DNA follows: TGCAGCGCCCGAATTGACGTGGGTTCACCCCTCCACTTT. Its protein is CSARIDVGSPLHF. The full variable domain, its missing parts supplied by reference TRBV29-1 and TRBJ1-6, is SAVISQKPSRDICQRGTSLTIQCQVDSQVTMMFWYRQQPGQSLTLIATANQGSEATYESGFVIDKFPISRPNLTFSTLTVSNMSPEDSSIYLCSARIDVGSPLHFGNGTRLTVT.

This chain links TRBV18 with TRBJ2-7, with D possibly being TRBD2 (6 bases). This CDR3 is built from 16 residues. Germline loops: CDR1 KGHSH, CDR2 LQKENI. V lost 6 bases to trimming and J lost 2 bases, with 20 bases between them. CDR3 sequence (DNA): TGTGCCAGCTCCCTATCCCTAGCGAGCTCACCCTACGAGCAGTACGTC. This translates into CASSLSLASSPYEQYV.

The chain is built from TRBV28 and TRBJ2-7, with 10 bases lining up with TRBD1. CDR3 length: 15 amino acids. J gave up 5 bases and V 7 bases, and 11 bases lay outside the gene matches. Germline V gene sequence: CDR1 MDHEN, CDR2 SYDVKM. DNA for the CDR3: TGTGCCAGCACCGAACCGGGACAGGGGTTTGACGAGCAGTACTTC. This sequence encodes CASTEPGQGFDEQYF.

This chain uses TRBV19 with TRBJ2-5; 8 nucleotides line up with TRBD2. The V gene's germline CDR1 is LNHDA and CDR2 SQIVND (reference sequence). J lost 0 bases, V lost 0 bases, and 6 bases had no gene match. This CDR3 is 17 amino acids long. The CDR3 region has the DNA TGTGCCAGTAGTATAGACGTTAGCGGGATGTACCAAGAGACCCAGTACTTC. The encoded protein is CASSIDVSGMYQETQYF.

V and J are TRBV19 and TRBJ1-1; D is uncertain. The CDR3 runs 15 residues. Per the germline V gene, CDR1 is LNHDA and CDR2 is SQIVND (reference sequence). V lost 3 bases to trimming and J lost 4 bases, with 15 bases between them. CDR3: CASSIYWGGGTEAFF. CDR3 in DNA: TGTGCCAGTAGTATTTATTGGGGAGGCGGCACTGAAGCTTTCTTT. Full variable domain (outside the CDR3, taken from reference TRBV19 and TRBJ1-1): DGGITQSPKYLFRKEGQNVTLSCEQNLNHDAMYWYRQDPGQGLRLIYYSQIVNDFQKGDIAEGYSVSREKKESFPLTVTSAQKNPTAFYLCASSIYWGGGTEAFFGQGTRLTVV.

The chain carries TRBV7-3 and TRBJ2-3, with a possible D match to TRBD2 (6 bases). V dropped 5 bases and J dropped 6 bases, with 12 bases sitting between them. CDR1 and CDR2 from the germline V gene are SGHTA and FQGTGA. The CDR3 runs 13 residues. CDR3 protein: CASSQPGVDTQYF. As DNA, the CDR3 is TGTGCCAGCAGCCAGCCGGGGGTGGATACGCAGTATTTT.

CDR3 in DNA: TGCAGCGTTGAGGCGGGACTAGCGCGCTATGAGCAGTTCTTC. This translates into CSVEAGLARYEQFF. V and J are TRBV29-1 and TRBJ2-1, with 10 bases identical to TRBD2. The CDR3 is 14 residues long. The germline V gene has CDR1 SQVTM and CDR2 ANQGSEA. J gave up 8 bases and V 3 bases, and 7 bases lay outside the gene matches.

The chain employs TRBV5-1 and TRBJ2-1; 14 positions match TRBD2. The CDR3 runs 17 residues. With 5 bases clipped from V and 8 bases from J, the junction kept 12 bases outside the gene matches. Germline CDR1 is SGHRS and CDR2 is YFSETQ. As DNA, the CDR3 is TGCGCCAGCAGTTTTGGACTAGCGGGGGGCCACCGGCATGAGCAGTTCTTC. This encodes CASSFGLAGGHRHEQFF.

V is TRBV11-3 and J is TRBJ2-1; D possibly corresponds to TRBD2 (6 bases). This CDR3 has 13 residues. Germline V lookup: CDR1 SGHNT, CDR2 YENEEA. V lost 3 bases, J lost 9 bases, and 12 bases lay in between. In DNA, the CDR3 is TGTGCCAGCAGCTTGGGGGACTTTCCTGAGCAGTTCTTC. Its translation: CASSLGDFPEQFF.

This clone is a singleton in its sample. The CDR3 here is CASSLAGLPAYNEQFF. CDR3 DNA sequence: TGTGCCAGCAGCTTGGCGGGACTACCAGCCTACAATGAGCAGTTCTTC. V usage is TRBV5-4 and J usage is TRBJ2-1; TRBD2 matches 7 bases. The CDR3 length is 16 residues. CDR1 is SGHNT, CDR2 YYREEE, per germline (reference sequence). Losses at the gene ends were 0 bases for V and 2 bases for J; bases not matched to a gene: 5.

This chain links TRBV3-1 (or the pseudogene TRBV3-2) with TRBJ2-1; the D is unclear. The V end lost 0 bases, the J end lost 4 bases, and 7 bases lay between the germline ends. Germline values: CDR1 LGHDT, CDR2 YNNKEL (reference sequence). The CDR3 is 14 amino acids. CDR3 nucleotide sequence: TGTGCCAGCAGCCAAGATTCTGGGTACAATGAGCAGTTCTTC. The encoded protein is CASSQDSGYNEQFF.

The CDR3 coding sequence is TGTGCCAGCAGTGAAGGGCACCCCAGGGCGCCTTACGAGCAGTACGTC. Amino acids: CASSEGHPRAPYEQYV. The J gene is TRBJ2-7, the V gene TRBV6-1; D may be TRBD1 (5 bases). V was trimmed by 1 base and J by 4 bases, leaving 17 bases between them. Germline CDR1 MNHNS, CDR2 SASEGT. This CDR3 spans 16 amino acids.

This chain connects TRBV18 to TRBJ2-7; 13 bases fit TRBD2. V trimming: 3 bases; J trimming: 11 bases; junction bases outside the gene matches: 13. In germline, CDR1 is KGHSH, CDR2 LQKENI. This CDR3 is built from 16 residues. CDR3 in amino acids: CASSPEPPGLAGIEYV. DNA of the CDR3: TGTGCCAGCTCACCCGAACCGCCGGGACTAGCGGGAATTGAGTACGTC.

The chain is built from TRBV5-4 and TRBJ2-3, with 7 bases that match TRBD1. The CDR3 is 14 residues long. Losses at the gene ends were 4 bases for V and 2 bases for J; bases not matched to a gene: 4. Germline CDR1 reads SGHNT; CDR2 reads YYREEE (reference sequence). The CDR3 loop reads CASSRTGSTDTQYF. For the CDR3, the DNA is TGTGCCAGCAGCAGGACAGGATCCACAGATACGCAGTATTTT.

The sample holds a few counts of this clone. The rearrangement joins TRBV5-4 to TRBJ1-3; D is possibly TRBD1 (6 bases). V was shortened by 0 bases and J by 3 bases, with 13 bases between the two germline ends. The CDR3 extends over 16 amino acids. Germline loops: CDR1 SGHNT, CDR2 YYREEE (reference sequence). Written as DNA, the CDR3 is TGTGCCAGCAGCTTGGAGGGGGGGCGGTTTGGAAACACCATATATTTT. Amino acids: CASSLEGGRFGNTIYF.